The entry below describes one TCR beta chain. Per the authors' pipeline: Scientists estimated how many nucleated cells there were by amplifying reference gene primers. The method was immunoSEQ multiplex PCR; TCRdb's version includes in-frame clones alone and lacks a portion of them. V and J calls plus clone size are reproduced from that table; the DNA served to infer D and trimming. This repertoire shows 25,000 to 35,000 clones, about 83% found once; its top ten account for 25%. This sample stems from a study of blood T cell repertoires in COVID-19. At the level of the study: From T cells, B-cell-depleted T cells, or PBMCs came the material, which was cDNA or gDNA.

Germline assignment: CDR1 SQVTM and CDR2 ANQGSEA. The CDR3 length is 11 residues. Trimming removed 7 bases at V and 6 bases at J, with 11 bases between. This TCR was recovered from a man in his sixties or seventies with active COVID-19. The V call is TRBV29-1, the J call TRBJ2-3; D call uncertain. Sequenced sample: peripheral blood. CDR3 residues: CSAGGRDTQYF. CDR3 DNA sequence: TGCAGCGCGGGTGGCAGGGATACGCAGTATTTT.